A selection of T cell receptor beta chains follows, all from one sample in a study of cytomegalovirus exposure and HLA in healthy donors. Clones were sequenced by immunoSEQ multiplex PCR, and TCRdb holds only the in-frame ones, with some missing. The table has over 100,000 clones, 77% seen once. Sequencing was carried out using PBMCs. The receptor set was obtained from a woman aged 40-49 years in good health and CMV-seronegative. CDR3s include the opening cysteine and the closing phenylalanine or tryptophan. D genes are given only for firm matches. Part of the rows lack a size; the others show once, few, many or a class for expanded clones.

d_call	clone_size	v_call	cdr3_length	j_call	cdr3_nt	cdr3_aa
TRBD2	NA	TRBV5-6	13	TRBJ2-7	TGTGCCAGCAGCTGGGCGGGAGAAAACGAGCAGTACTTC	CASSWAGENEQYF
NA	NA	TRBV29-1	13	TRBJ2-1	TGCAGCGTTGCCCCAGGGGCCTACAATGAGCAGTTCTTC	CSVAPGAYNEQFF
TRBD1	NA	TRBV28	12	TRBJ1-2	TGTGCCAGCCACAGGGGTAACTATGGCTACACCTTC	CASHRGNYGYTF
NA	NA	TRBV9	14	TRBJ1-2	TGTGCCAGCAGCGTAGGTAAGGGGAGGCATGGCTACACCTTC	CASSVGKGRHGYTF
TRBD1	NA	TRBV2	14	TRBJ1-5	TGTGCCAGCAGACAGACAGGGCTGGGGCAGCCCCAGCATTTT	CASRQTGLGQPQHF
NA	NA	TRBV7-9	15	TRBJ2-5	TGTGCCAGCAGCTTTGCTAGCGCCGGGCCGGAGACCCAGTACTTC	CASSFASAGPETQYF
NA	NA	TRBV5-1	13	TRBJ2-1	TGCGCCAGCAGCTTGGTAGAAACAGGTGAGCAGTTCTTC	CASSLVETGEQFF
TRBD2	NA	TRBV10-1	15	TRBJ2-1	TGCGCCAGCAGCCCCATTAGCGGGGGGAACAATGAGCAGTTCTTC	CASSPISGGNNEQFF
NA	few	TRBV25-1	16	TRBJ1-5	TGTGCCAGCAGTGAATCAAAGACCGAGGGCTATCAGCCCCAGCATTTT	CASSESKTEGYQPQHF
TRBD2	NA	TRBV6-6	12	TRBJ2-7	TGTGCCAGCAGCCTCGGGAGGTACGAGCAGTACTTC	CASSLGRYEQYF
TRBD1	NA	TRBV18	15	TRBJ1-2	TGTGCCAGCTCACCACTCCGGGACAGCCACTATGGCTACACCTTC	CASSPLRDSHYGYTF
NA	NA	TRBV6-6	13	TRBJ1-1	TGTGCCAGCAGTTACTCGACAGTGTCTGAAGCTTTCTTT	CASSYSTVSEAFF
TRBD1	few	TRBV7-2	17	TRBJ1-2	TGTGCCAGCAGCTTTCGGGACAGTACTAAAATATCCTATGGCTACACCTTC	CASSFRDSTKISYGYTF
TRBD1	NA	TRBV11-3	15	TRBJ2-1	TGTGCCAGCAGCCGCGGGACAGGGGAGTACAATGAGCAGTTCTTC	CASSRGTGEYNEQFF